The 17 T cell receptor beta chains in this list originate from one sample, sequenced in a study of identical twins. TCRdb fed the 5' RACE reads into MiXCR, producing one record per CDR3 protein. This sample has 640,000 or so distinct CDR3 sequences, with 5.5% to 6.5% found just once. The sequenced material came from naive T cells sorted from blood. These TCRs come from a man between 18 and 35 years old in good health.

This clonotype was detected only a few times. CDR3 sequence: CASSSRTGQPQHF. CDR3 nucleotide sequence: TGTGCCAGCAGCTCAAGGACAGGACAGCCCCAGCATTTT. The chain is built from TRBV7-8 and TRBJ1-5; 7 nucleotides agree with TRBD1. This CDR3 has 13 residues. Trimming took 4 bases from V and 7 from J; bases not matched to a gene: 4. The germline V gene encodes CDR1 SGHVS and CDR2 FQNEAQ. Variable domain in full (rest from reference TRBV7-8 and TRBJ1-5): GAGVSQSPRYKVAKRGQDVALRCDPISGHVSLFWYQQALGQGPEFLTYFQNEAQLDKSGLPSDRFFAERPEGSVSTLKIQRTQQEDSAVYLCASSSRTGQPQHFGDGTRLSIL.

In its sample, this clonotype was seen many times. The chain is built from TRBV11-1 and TRBJ2-1; a possible D gene is TRBD2 (6 bases). The length of the CDR3 is 15 residues. Trimming pared 2 bases from V and 0 bases from J, leaving 8 bases between. CDR1 is SGHAT and CDR2 is FQDESV in the germline V gene (reference sequence). The CDR3 DNA reads TGTGCCAGCAGCTTAAGCGGGTTCTCCTACAATGAGCAGTTCTTC. Protein: CASSLSGFSYNEQFF.

This clonotype was counted ten times or more. This chain joins TRBV19 and TRBJ2-1, with 10 bases identical to TRBD2. The CDR3 consists of 15 residues. Germline V gene sequence: CDR1 LNHDA, CDR2 SQIVND (reference sequence). V lost 3 bases, J lost 2 bases, and 1 base stayed unmatched. The chain's CDR3 is CASSMLAGAYNEQFF. The CDR3 coding sequence is TGTGCCAGTAGTATGCTAGCGGGGGCCTACAATGAGCAGTTCTTC.

This clonotype was observed many times. The chain employs TRBV5-1 and TRBJ2-7; 7 bases match TRBD1. Trimming removed 2 bases from V and 4 bases from J; junction bases left unmatched: 3. Germline assignment: CDR1 SGHRS and CDR2 YFSETQ. The CDR3 runs 13 residues. The CDR3 nucleotides are TGCGCCAGCAGCTTAGACAGGGATTACGAGCAGTACGTC. Translating gives CASSLDRDYEQYV.

This clonotype has a count of ten or more. This chain joins TRBV10-1 and TRBJ1-1, with 8 bases lining up with TRBD1. Germline CDR1 WNHNN, CDR2 SYGVQD (reference sequence). There are 15 residues in the CDR3. The V and J ends lost 0 bases and 3 bases, in that order; junction bases with no gene match: 3. This chain's CDR3 is CASSESNRGYTEAFF. Written as DNA, the CDR3 is TGCGCCAGCAGTGAGTCAAACAGGGGGTACACTGAAGCTTTCTTT.

This clonotype was detected ten times or more. The chain carries TRBV10-3 and TRBJ2-5, with D maybe TRBD2 (6 bases). Trimming pared 7 bases from V and 2 bases from J, leaving 11 bases between. The CDR3 extends over 13 amino acids. Germline V lookup: CDR1 ENHRY, CDR2 SYGVKD. The CDR3, as DNA: TGTGCCATCAACGAGGCGGGGCAAGAGACCCAGTACTTC. This codes for CAINEAGQETQYF.

The chain links TRBV7-9 to TRBJ2-7; no definite D call. Germline CDR1 SEHNR, CDR2 FQNEAQ (reference sequence). Trimming stripped 5 bases from V and 3 bases from J, with 20 bases between. The CDR3 loop spans 16 amino acids. The CDR3 DNA is TGTGCCAGCAGCCTTACGTCTAGATCCCCGGTCTACGAGCAGTACTTC. It codes for CASSLTSRSPVYEQYF. Variable domain in full (rest from reference TRBV7-9 and TRBJ2-7): DTGVSQNPRHKITKRGQNVTFRCDPISEHNRLYWYRQTLGQGPEFLTYFQNEAQLEKSRLLSDRFSAERPKGSFSTLEIQRTEQGDSAMYLCASSLTSRSPVYEQYFGPGTRLTVT.

The rearrangement uses TRBV6-2 or TRBV6-3 and TRBJ2-3, with TRBD2 matching over 7 bases. The germline CDR1 and CDR2 sequences are MNHEY and SVGEGT. The CDR3 is 14 residues long. The ends lost 6 bases at V and 3 bases at J; junction bases unmatched: 6. CDR3 sequence (DNA): TGTGCCAGCAGAGGGAGGGTGGAGACAGATACGCAGTATTTT. Translating it yields CASRGRVETDTQYF.

There are many counts of this clonotype. The chain links TRBV20-1 to TRBJ2-1; D is uncertain. The CDR3 sequence is 13 residues long. The V end was cut by 1 base, the J end by 1 base, with 5 bases between. CDR1 is DFQATT and CDR2 is SNEGSKA in the germline V gene (reference sequence). CDR3 nucleotides: TGCAGTGCTAGAGTAGATTCCTACAATGAGCAGTTCTTC. Translation: CSARVDSYNEQFF.

This clonotype has just a few counts. The V call is TRBV15, the J call TRBJ1-4; D not certain. Germline V gene data show CDR1 as LNHNV and CDR2 as YYDKDF (reference sequence). V was shortened by 0 bases and J by 6 bases, with 5 bases between the two germline ends. This CDR3 has 13 residues. The CDR3 here is CATSRDKDEKLFF. Here the CDR3 DNA reads TGTGCCACCAGCAGAGATAAGGATGAAAAACTGTTTTTT.

This clonotype was detected ten times or more. The V and J genes are TRBV5-1 and TRBJ2-1; D is possibly TRBD1 or TRBD2 (5 bases each). Trimming took 3 bases from V and 5 from J, leaving 12 bases between them. The germline V gene has CDR1 SGHRS and CDR2 YFSETQ. There are 14 residues in the CDR3. The CDR3 DNA sequence: TGCGCCAGCAGCTCGGGACCCCAGAACAATGAGCAGTTCTTC. This sequence encodes CASSSGPQNNEQFF.

This rearrangement joins TRBV12-3 or TRBV12-4 to TRBJ1-6; tentative D call: TRBD1 (6 bases). The CDR3 contains 12 residues. V was cut by 4 bases and J by 13 bases, with 11 bases left in between. CDR3 in DNA: TGTGCCAGCAGTTATCTACAGGGTCCCCTCCACTTT. Translating gives CASSYLQGPLHF.

This clonotype was seen at least ten times. This chain uses TRBV7-9 with TRBJ2-7; 9 nucleotides align to TRBD1. The CDR3 runs to 14 residues. V trimming: 1 base; J trimming: 5 bases; junction bases outside the gene matches: 3. CDR1 is SEHNR and CDR2 is FQNEAQ in the germline V gene (reference sequence). The CDR3 nucleotides read TGTGCCAGCAGCTTAGACAGGGGGCGGGACGAGCAGTACTTC. This sequence encodes CASSLDRGRDEQYF.

This clonotype was counted a few times. In DNA form, the CDR3 reads TGTGCCAGCTCAGTAGTGCCTCCTAGGTGGGAGACCCAGTACTTC. Protein: CASSVVPPRWETQYF. The rearrangement uses TRBV28 and TRBJ2-5; D unclear. Germline-derived CDR1 and CDR2 are MDHEN and SYDVKM. The CDR3 covers 15 residues. V was trimmed by 8 bases and J by 5 bases, leaving 21 bases between them.

The CDR3: CASSLTGLPYEQYV. CDR3 sequence (DNA): TGTGCCAGCAGTCTTACCGGGCTGCCCTACGAGCAGTACGTC. The V and J genes are TRBV12-3 or TRBV12-4 and TRBJ2-7; no definite D call. V was cut by 5 bases and J by 2 bases, with 13 bases left in between. The CDR3 length is 14 residues.

This clonotype was counted many times. The chain employs TRBV5-6 and TRBJ2-5, with D tentatively TRBD2 (5 bases). Trimming stripped 4 bases from V and 1 base from J, with 11 bases between. Germline lookup yields CDR1 SGHDT and CDR2 YYEEEE. The CDR3 totals 14 residues. This CDR3 is CASSKGLGQETQYF. The CDR3 nucleotides are TGTGCCAGCAGCAAAGGACTTGGCCAAGAGACCCAGTACTTC.

The chain combines TRBV7-2 with TRBJ2-7; no definite D call. Germline lookup yields CDR1 SGHTA and CDR2 FQGNSA. With 1 base removed from V and 4 bases from J, the gap between germline ends came to 11 bases. The CDR3 spans 14 residues. The chain's CDR3 is CASSLGLILYEQYF. The CDR3 region has the DNA TGTGCCAGCAGCTTAGGTCTTATTCTGTACGAGCAGTACTTC.